What follows are 9 T cell receptor beta chains derived from one specimen sequenced in a study of blood T cell repertoires in COVID-19. Produced via immunoSEQ multiplex PCR; TCRdb's table is partial and in-frame only. The repertoire includes 120,000 to 150,000 clones, approximately 80% of them detected once, and approximately 9% sits in the top ten. The source material was peripheral blood. The receptors come from a woman aged 80 or older in a cohort sampled during active or convalescent COVID-19.

This chain uses TRBV7-2 with TRBJ1-4; a weak D match, TRBD1 (5 bases). Trimming pared 5 bases from V and 5 bases from J, leaving 9 bases between. Germline CDR1 reads SGHTA; CDR2 reads FQGNSA. This CDR3 has 13 residues. The CDR3 nucleotides read TGTGCCAGCAGCCTGGGGGGGAATGAAAAACTGTTTTTT. Amino acid sequence: CASSLGGNEKLFF.

The chain carries TRBV5-6 and TRBJ2-5; 10 nucleotides line up with TRBD1. Losses at the gene ends were 4 bases for V and 5 bases for J; bases not matched to a gene: 2. In germline, CDR1 is SGHDT, CDR2 YYEEEE. The CDR3 is 13 residues long. For the CDR3, the DNA is TGTGCCAGCAGCGGGGGACAGGGGGAGACCCAGTACTTC. Translating it yields CASSGGQGETQYF.

J is TRBJ1-5 and V is TRBV3-1 (or the pseudogene TRBV3-2), with 8 bases matching TRBD1. Per the germline V gene, CDR1 is LGHDT and CDR2 is YNNKEL (reference sequence). Losses at the gene ends were 2 bases for V and 5 bases for J; bases not matched to a gene: 5. The CDR3 extends over 15 amino acids. CDR3 protein: CASSQLWTGYQPQHF. As DNA, the CDR3 is TGTGCCAGCAGCCAACTATGGACAGGGTATCAGCCCCAGCATTTT.

This clone was counted a single time. V and J are TRBV30 and TRBJ1-4, with 7 bases matching TRBD1. Trimming at V came to 7 bases and at J to 4 bases, leaving 9 bases not matched to a gene. This CDR3 spans 14 amino acids. CDR1 and CDR2 from the germline V gene are GTSNPN and SVGIG (reference sequence). CDR3 sequence (DNA): TGTGCCTCGGCCCGACAGGGCATTAATGAAAAACTGTTTTTT. It codes for CASARQGINEKLFF.

The chain uses TRBV5-1 and TRBJ1-2, with D possibly matching TRBD1 (5 bases). V dropped 3 bases and J dropped 0 bases, with 12 bases sitting between them. The germline V gene encodes CDR1 SGHRS and CDR2 YFSETQ. CDR3 size: 15 residues. The CDR3 nucleotides are TGCGCCAGCAGCTCCGGAGGGACTACTAACTATGGCTACACCTTC. It translates to CASSSGGTTNYGYTF.

This sequence joins TRBV30 and TRBJ1-1; D is ambiguous. The V gene lost 3 bases and the J gene lost 0 bases, with 8 bases spanning the gap. Germline CDR1 reads GTSNPN; CDR2 reads SVGIG (reference sequence). This CDR3 spans 13 amino acids. This CDR3 reads CAWRWTVNTEAFF. The CDR3 DNA is TGTGCCTGGAGGTGGACTGTGAACACTGAAGCTTTCTTT. The whole variable domain, remainder taken from reference TRBV30 and TRBJ1-1, is SQTIHQWPATLVQPVGSPLSLECTVEGTSNPNLYWYRQAAGRGLQLLFYSVGIGQISSEVPQNLSASRPQDRQFILSSKKLLLSDSGFYLCAWRWTVNTEAFFGQGTRLTVV.

The count of this clone is one. The chain combines TRBV5-1 with TRBJ2-7; 11 bases are a match to TRBD1. The CDR3 has 14 residues. V dropped 6 bases and J dropped 6; count of bases not matched to a gene: 8. Germline values: CDR1 SGHRS, CDR2 YFSETQ. The CDR3 nucleotides read TGCGCCAGCACGGAGTGGACAGGGGGCCGCGAGCAGTACTTC. Translating it yields CASTEWTGGREQYF.

The chain carries TRBV7-8 and TRBJ1-2; D unresolved. The length of the CDR3 is 13 residues. The ends were cut back, 2 bases at V and 0 bases at J, with 4 bases in the middle. Germline values: CDR1 SGHVS, CDR2 FQNEAQ. Here the CDR3 DNA reads TGTGCCAGCAGCTTATCAGCTAACTATGGCTACACCTTC. It encodes CASSLSANYGYTF. Variable domain in full (rest from reference TRBV7-8 and TRBJ1-2): GAGVSQSPRYKVAKRGQDVALRCDPISGHVSLFWYQQALGQGPEFLTYFQNEAQLDKSGLPSDRFFAERPEGSVSTLKIQRTQQEDSAVYLCASSLSANYGYTFGSGTRLTVV.

This clone was observed a single time. The V and J genes are TRBV7-3 and TRBJ2-3; 12 bases align to TRBD1. With 5 bases clipped from V and 6 bases from J, the junction kept 3 bases outside the gene matches. This CDR3 spans 14 amino acids. CDR1 and CDR2 from the germline V gene are SGHTA and FQGTGA. The DNA of the CDR3 is TGTGCCAGCAGCCCCGGGACAGGGGGCGATACGCAGTATTTT. This codes for CASSPGTGGDTQYF.